This passage covers 5 T cell receptor beta chains from one sample sequenced in a study of cytomegalovirus exposure and HLA in healthy donors. The PCR employed 60 Vbeta primers together with 13 Jbeta primers. Profiling relied on immunoSEQ multiplex PCR, and the TCRdb table lists in-frame clones only, not all of them. The repertoire includes approximately 100,000 clones, roughly 70% of them detected once, and about 1.7% sits in the top ten. The sample taken for sequencing was PBMCs. These receptors were taken from a male donor in good health and CMV-seronegative.

This clone showed up just a few times. Compared with germline, one end of the junction differs, possibly owing to a read error. The genes are TRBV2 and TRBJ2-4, with 8 bases aligning to TRBD1. This CDR3 spans 13 amino acids. Germline V gene sequence: CDR1 SNHLY, CDR2 FYNNEI. CDR3 residues: CASSQTGQGKLVF. As DNA, the CDR3 is TGTGCCAGCAGTCAAACCGGACAGGGTAAATTGGTATTC. Combining the CDR3 with reference TRBV2 and TRBJ2-4 gives the whole variable domain EPEVTQTPSHQVTQMGQEVILRCVPISNHLYFYWYRQILGQKVEFLVSFYNNEISEKSEIFDDQFSVERPDGSNFTLKIRSTKLEDSAMYFCASSQTGQGKLVFGAGTRLSVL.

This rearrangement joins TRBV12-5 to TRBJ2-2, with no clear D. In germline, CDR1 is LGHNT, CDR2 FRNRAP. This CDR3 has 15 amino acids. Trimming pared 6 bases from V and 2 bases from J, leaving 13 bases between. The CDR3 is CASGSGSLNTGELFF. The CDR3 DNA sequence: TGTGCTAGTGGCTCCGGGTCTTTAAACACCGGGGAGCTGTTTTTT.

This rearrangement joins TRBV6-6 to TRBJ2-7; weak D call: TRBD1 (5 bases). Trimming removed 5 bases at V and 3 bases at J, with 11 bases between. Germline-derived CDR1 and CDR2 are MNHNY and SVGAGI (reference sequence). The CDR3 runs 13 residues. The CDR3 region is CASSLFRDYEQYF. The CDR3 DNA sequence: TGTGCCAGCAGTCTTTTCAGGGACTACGAGCAGTACTTC.

V and J are TRBV11-3 and TRBJ2-7; D might be TRBD2 (8 bases). Per germline, CDR1 SGHNT and CDR2 YENEEA. V was clipped by 7 bases and J by 6 bases, with 22 bases between them. The length of the CDR3 is 15 residues. The DNA for the CDR3 is TGTGCCAGCACTCCCACTAAGGGGGCGGGAGGCGAGCAGTACTTC. It codes for CASTPTKGAGGEQYF.

V and J are TRBV7-2 and TRBJ2-1, with 7 bases aligning to TRBD1. This CDR3 is built from 12 residues. Germline V gene lookup returns CDR1 SGHTA and CDR2 FQGNSA. V was clipped by 4 bases and J by 10 bases; unmatched bases: 4. DNA of the CDR3: TGTGCCAGCAGCTACAGGGGAGTCGAGCAGTTCTTC. It specifies CASSYRGVEQFF.